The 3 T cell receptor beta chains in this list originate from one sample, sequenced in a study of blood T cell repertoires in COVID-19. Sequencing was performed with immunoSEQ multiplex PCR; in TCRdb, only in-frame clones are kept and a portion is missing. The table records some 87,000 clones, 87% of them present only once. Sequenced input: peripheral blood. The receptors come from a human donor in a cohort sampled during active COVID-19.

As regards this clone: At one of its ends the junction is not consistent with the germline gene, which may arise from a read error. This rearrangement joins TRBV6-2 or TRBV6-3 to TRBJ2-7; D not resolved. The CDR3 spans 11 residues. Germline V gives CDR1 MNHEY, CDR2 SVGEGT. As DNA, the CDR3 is TGTGCCAGCAGTCACTCCTACGAGCAGTACTTC. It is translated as CASSHSYEQYF.

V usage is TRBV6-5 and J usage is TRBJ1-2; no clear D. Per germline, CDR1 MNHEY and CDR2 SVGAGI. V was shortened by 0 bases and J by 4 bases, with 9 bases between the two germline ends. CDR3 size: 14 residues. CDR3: CASSYSGEAYGYTF. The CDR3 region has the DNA TGTGCCAGCAGTTACTCTGGAGAAGCCTATGGCTACACCTTC.

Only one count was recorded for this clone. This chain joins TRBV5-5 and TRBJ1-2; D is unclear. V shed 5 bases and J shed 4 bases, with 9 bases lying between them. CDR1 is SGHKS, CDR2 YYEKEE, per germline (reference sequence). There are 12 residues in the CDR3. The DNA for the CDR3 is TGTGCCAGCAGTCGGGAGTCCTATGGCTACACCTTC. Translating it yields CASSRESYGYTF.